Below are 28 T cell receptor beta chains sequenced from a single sample in a study of memory CD4+ T cells and cytomegalovirus serostatus. The assay was immunoSEQ multiplex PCR, and TCRdb's table has in-frame clones only and misses some. The sample records nearly 60,000 clones, about three quarters being singletons. Single viable CD3+CD4+CD8-CD45RO+ cells were sorted as the memory CD4+ T cells. The sample comprised memory CD4+ T cells from blood. These receptors were collected from an adult in good health and CMV-seronegative.

The V call is TRBV6-5, the J call TRBJ2-7; D not certain. The germline V gene has CDR1 MNHEY and CDR2 SVGAGI. CDR3 length: 11 residues. Trimming took 6 bases from V and 3 from J, leaving 6 bases between them. CDR3 region: CASSDHYEQYF. The CDR3 nucleotides are TGTGCCAGCAGCGACCACTACGAGCAGTACTTC.

The V and J genes are TRBV19 and TRBJ2-2; a possible D gene is TRBD2 (6 bases). The ends were cut back, 7 bases at V and 0 bases at J, with 12 bases in the middle. This CDR3 has 15 amino acids. CDR1 and CDR2 (germline): LNHDA, SQIVND (reference sequence). CDR3 DNA sequence: TGTGCCAGTAAAAAGGCTAGCGCGAACACCGGGGAGCTGTTTTTT. It encodes CASKKASANTGELFF.

This sequence joins TRBV18 and TRBJ1-2; 12 bases align to TRBD1. The germline CDR1 and CDR2 sequences are KGHSH and LQKENI. The junction had 3 bases not matched to a gene; V was cut back by 0 bases and J by 7 bases. The length of the CDR3 is 15 residues. The chain's CDR3 is CASSPPGQGAGGYTF. The CDR3 bases are TGTGCCAGCTCACCACCGGGACAGGGGGCTGGTGGCTACACCTTC.

This clone is categorized as medium-sized. This chain links TRBV6-1 with TRBJ1-1; a weak D match, TRBD1 (5 bases). From germline, CDR1 is MNHNS and CDR2 SASEGT. The CDR3 extends over 16 amino acids. V was shortened by 4 bases and J by 0 bases, with 15 bases between the two germline ends. In nucleotides, the CDR3 is TGTGCCAGCAGTGGGGGTACAGGAATTCTGAACACTGAAGCTTTCTTT. It is translated as CASSGGTGILNTEAFF.

Concerning this clone itself: Other DNA sequences in the same sample also yield this CDR3. This sequence joins TRBV18 and TRBJ1-5; no clear D gene. The CDR3 runs 12 residues. V dropped 3 bases and J dropped 3 bases, with 3 bases sitting between them. Germline values: CDR1 KGHSH, CDR2 LQKENI. As DNA, the CDR3 is TGTGCCAGCTCACCGGACAATCAGCCCCAGCATTTT. This codes for CASSPDNQPQHF.

The chain joins TRBV7-6 to TRBJ2-1, with TRBD2 matching over 12 bases. This CDR3 has 17 residues. CDR1 is SGHVS and CDR2 is FNYEAQ in the germline V gene. V gave up 2 bases and J gave up 9 bases; unmatched junction bases: 11. CDR3 amino acids: CASSLTQTSGSSLEQFF. In DNA form, the CDR3 reads TGTGCCAGCAGCTTAACCCAGACTAGCGGGAGCTCGCTTGAGCAGTTCTTC.

V usage is TRBV5-8 and J usage is TRBJ1-5; D remains ambiguous. The V gene lost 7 bases and the J gene lost 9 bases, with 17 bases spanning the gap. The CDR3 extends over 13 amino acids. Germline values: CDR1 SGHTS, CDR2 YDEGEE. CDR3 in amino acids: CASLSSGVPPQHF. CDR3 nucleotides: TGTGCCAGCCTCTCTTCCGGGGTGCCGCCCCAGCATTTT.

CDR3: CASSQLGTGSGNTIYF. In nucleotides, the CDR3 is TGCGCCAGCAGCCAACTCGGGACAGGCTCTGGAAACACCATATATTTT. V usage is TRBV4-3 and J usage is TRBJ1-3; 8 bases fit TRBD1. The ends lost 2 bases at V and 0 bases at J; junction bases unmatched: 3. This CDR3 has 16 amino acids. Germline CDR1 LGHNA, CDR2 YSLEER.

The rearrangement uses TRBV10-2 and TRBJ1-1; D gene unclear. The CDR3 loop spans 11 amino acids. The V end was cut by 6 bases, the J end by 5 bases, with 7 bases between. CDR1 is WSHSY, CDR2 SAAADI, per germline. CDR3 bases: TGCGCCAGCAGGAGAACAACTGAAGCTTTCTTT. This codes for CASRRTTEAFF.

The chain carries TRBV29-1 and TRBJ2-1, with 10 bases identical to TRBD2. In germline, CDR1 is SQVTM, CDR2 ANQGSEA. There are 14 residues in the CDR3. After removal of 8 bases from V and 8 bases from J, the junction contained 12 bases not matched to a gene. CDR3 DNA: TGCAGCCCTATCCCAGGGACTAGCGTTTATGAGCAGTTCTTC. Its translation is CSPIPGTSVYEQFF.

This clone turned up a few times. This chain uses TRBV7-3 with TRBJ2-7; 8 nucleotides line up with TRBD2. Germline assignment: CDR1 SGHTA and CDR2 FQGTGA. The CDR3 has 15 amino acids. Unmatched junction bases numbered 8, after V lost 3 bases and J lost 4 bases. CDR3 amino acids: CASSFSASGPYEQYF. Here the CDR3 DNA reads TGTGCCAGCAGCTTCTCGGCTAGCGGGCCATACGAGCAGTACTTC.

This clone appeared a single time. The chain has TRBV19 and TRBJ2-1; TRBD2 matches 15 bases. The CDR3 loop spans 14 amino acids. With V trimmed by 9 bases and J by 8 bases, 5 bases remained unmatched. Germline CDR1 and CDR2: LNHDA and SQIVND (reference sequence). Here the CDR3 reads CASAGTSGRHEQFF. The CDR3 DNA is TGTGCCAGCGCCGGGACTAGCGGGAGGCATGAGCAGTTCTTC. The full variable domain, rest sourced from reference TRBV19 and TRBJ2-1, is DGGITQSPKYLFRKEGQNVTLSCEQNLNHDAMYWYRQDPGQGLRLIYYSQIVNDFQKGDIAEGYSVSREKKESFPLTVTSAQKNPTAFYLCASAGTSGRHEQFFGPGTRLTVL.

The chain joins TRBV7-2 to TRBJ1-1; D unclear. The CDR3 runs 14 residues. Deletions cut 1 base from V and 9 bases from J, with 15 bases between. Germline V gene sequence: CDR1 SGHTA, CDR2 FQGNSA. CDR3 residues: CASSLERGLYKAFF. The CDR3 DNA reads as TGTGCCAGCAGCTTAGAGCGGGGTTTATATAAAGCTTTCTTT.

The CDR3 spells CATRDREYGYTF. Here the CDR3 DNA reads TGTGCCACCCGGGACAGGGAGTATGGCTACACCTTC. The V and J genes are TRBV19 and TRBJ1-2, with TRBD1 matching 9 bases. Trimming took 10 bases from V and 5 from J; bases not matched to a gene: 5. Germline CDR1 is LNHDA and CDR2 is SQIVND (reference sequence). The CDR3 sequence is 12 residues long.

The rearrangement joins TRBV11-3 to TRBJ1-1; 9 positions agree with TRBD1. Germline assignment: CDR1 SGHNT and CDR2 YENEEA. Germline trimming cut 3 bases from V and 9 bases from J; bases unmatched to any gene: 20. The CDR3 is 18 residues long. CDR3 loop: CASSLLGLRTGVMSKAFF. The DNA for the CDR3 is TGTGCCAGCAGCTTGCTGGGCCTCCGGACAGGGGTCATGTCCAAAGCTTTCTTT.

V and J are TRBV7-9 and TRBJ2-5, with TRBD2 as a possible D gene (6 bases). The germline V and J ends were trimmed by 3 bases and 6 bases, with 17 bases remaining between them. CDR3 length: 15 residues. Germline V lookup: CDR1 SEHNR, CDR2 FQNEAQ (reference sequence). This CDR3 reads CASSFTTGGSKTQYF. For the CDR3, the DNA is TGTGCCAGCAGCTTTACTACCGGGGGATCGAAGACCCAGTACTTC.

The V gene is TRBV2, the J gene TRBJ1-2; TRBD1 matches at 9 bases. Germline trimming cut 4 bases from V and 8 bases from J; bases unmatched to any gene: 5. Germline CDR1 is SNHLY and CDR2 is FYNNEI. This CDR3 contains 13 residues. The CDR3 DNA is TGTGCCAGCAGTGGGACAGGGGTAGGGGGCTACACCTTC. This encodes CASSGTGVGGYTF.

This chain connects TRBV6-1 to TRBJ1-1; a possible D gene is TRBD1 (5 bases). CDR3 size: 14 residues. The germline V gene encodes CDR1 MNHNS and CDR2 SASEGT. V dropped 4 bases and J dropped 1 base, with 10 bases sitting between them. DNA of the CDR3: TGTGCCAGCAGTGGGATACAGGCGAACACTGAAGCTTTCTTT. Translation gives CASSGIQANTEAFF.

The V and J genes are TRBV23-1 and TRBJ1-1; D remains unclear. TRBV23-1 is an ORF, and what it does is uncertain. Trimming took 1 base from V and 1 from J, leaving 10 bases between them. This CDR3 has 15 amino acids. The CDR3 sequence is CASSQFKVPNTEAFF. The CDR3 DNA is TGCGCCAGCAGTCAATTCAAAGTACCGAACACTGAAGCTTTCTTT.

V usage is TRBV19 and J usage is TRBJ2-3; 7 nucleotides match TRBD1. Trimming cost V 6 bases and J 3 bases; bases outside gene matches: 12. From germline, CDR1 is LNHDA and CDR2 SQIVND (reference sequence). There are 16 residues in the CDR3. The CDR3 sequence is CASSLARGLSTDTQYF. For the CDR3, the DNA is TGTGCCAGTAGCCTTGCGAGGGGGCTATCTACAGATACGCAGTATTTT.

The CDR3 nucleotides read TGTGCCAGCAGTTACTCTTCGGGGACAGCTGGAAACACCATATATTTT. Its translation is CASSYSSGTAGNTIYF. The V gene is TRBV6-5, the J gene TRBJ1-3, with 7 bases identical to TRBD1. Per the germline V gene, CDR1 is MNHEY and CDR2 is SVGAGI. Trimming at V came to 0 bases and at J to 2 bases, leaving 4 bases not matched to a gene. The CDR3 spans 16 residues.

Only a few counts were recorded for this clone. This chain uses TRBV6-6 with TRBJ1-1; 9 bases fit TRBD1. Germline values: CDR1 MNHNY, CDR2 SVGAGI (reference sequence). This CDR3 comprises 16 residues. The ends lost 6 bases at V and 5 bases at J; junction bases unmatched: 13. Here the CDR3 reads CASSPTKDRGITEAFF. In nucleotides, the CDR3 is TGTGCCAGCAGCCCGACCAAGGACAGGGGTATTACTGAAGCTTTCTTT.

This clone showed up just once. This chain connects TRBV7-9 to TRBJ1-3; TRBD1 might be the D (5 bases). V lost 5 bases and J 4 bases, leaving 9 bases between the germline ends. There are 13 residues in the CDR3. Germline assignment: CDR1 SEHNR and CDR2 FQNEAQ (reference sequence). The CDR3 region has the DNA TGTGCCAGCAGCATCGGGGACGGAAACACCATATATTTT. This gives the protein CASSIGDGNTIYF.

The chain's CDR3 is CASFQRESSYNEQFF. CDR3 DNA sequence: TGTGCCAGCTTCCAGCGGGAGAGTTCCTACAATGAGCAGTTCTTC. The chain links TRBV5-4 to TRBJ2-1; 8 bases map to TRBD2. Germline V lookup: CDR1 SGHNT, CDR2 YYREEE (reference sequence). The CDR3 spans 15 residues. V was pared by 7 bases and J by 1 base, with 7 bases of the junction left unmatched.

The chain links TRBV5-6 to TRBJ1-1, with 7 bases lining up with TRBD1. CDR3 length: 15 residues. Germline CDR1 and CDR2: SGHDT and YYEEEE. The J segment lost 1 base and the V segment lost 4 bases, leaving 7 bases of the junction unmatched. The CDR3 sequence is CASSTPDRANTEAFF. The DNA for the CDR3 is TGTGCCAGCAGCACACCCGACAGGGCGAACACTGAAGCTTTCTTT.

This chain connects TRBV5-1 to TRBJ1-1, with 7 bases matching TRBD1. This CDR3 contains 16 residues. Per the germline V gene, CDR1 is SGHRS and CDR2 is YFSETQ. J lost 1 base, V lost 0 bases, and 6 bases had no gene match. The DNA for the CDR3 is TGCGCCAGCAGCTTGGGAGCAGGGGGAGCGAACACTGAAGCTTTCTTT. It encodes CASSLGAGGANTEAFF.

The V gene is TRBV19, the J gene TRBJ1-5, with D uncertain. This CDR3 contains 16 residues. The germline V gene has CDR1 LNHDA and CDR2 SQIVND (reference sequence). V lost 8 bases, J lost 4 bases, and 21 bases lay in between. CDR3 bases: TGTGCCAGTTACTATAGGCCGGGGAAGTGGAATCAGCCCCAGCATTTT. This codes for CASYYRPGKWNQPQHF.

This clone was recorded once. The chain carries TRBV7-3 and TRBJ1-5; maybe TRBD1 (5 bases). The germline V and J ends were trimmed by 2 bases and 7 bases, with 9 bases remaining between them. CDR3 length: 13 amino acids. Germline assignment: CDR1 SGHTA and CDR2 FQGTGA. Written as DNA, the CDR3 is TGTGCCAGCAGCTTAGGGGGAGGACAGCCCCAGCATTTT. Translating gives CASSLGGGQPQHF.